The sequence of this T cell receptor (beta chain) was determined in a study of T-cell reconstitution after alpha-beta-depleted transplantation in children. The V end lost 5 bases, the J end lost 4 bases, and 18 bases lay between the germline ends. The length of the CDR3 is 15 residues. Per germline, CDR1 ENHRY and CDR2 SYGVKD. This clonotype was counted many times. TCRbeta library construction was performed incorporating unique molecular identifiers. TCRdb analysed the PCR reads with MiXCR anew, one entry per CDR3 protein. The data hold hundreds of thousands of distinct CDR3 sequences, with around 17% observed a single time.

This rearrangement joins TRBV10-3 to TRBJ2-7; unclear D gene. The input for sequencing was PBMCs from the stem cell graft donor, taken from the stem cell graft. This receptor was identified in a human donor who donated a stem cell graft to a child with acute myeloid leukemia. The CDR3 region has the DNA TGTGCCATCAGTTGGTCGACTGGAAACTCGTACGAGCAGTACTTC. It encodes CAISWSTGNSYEQYF.